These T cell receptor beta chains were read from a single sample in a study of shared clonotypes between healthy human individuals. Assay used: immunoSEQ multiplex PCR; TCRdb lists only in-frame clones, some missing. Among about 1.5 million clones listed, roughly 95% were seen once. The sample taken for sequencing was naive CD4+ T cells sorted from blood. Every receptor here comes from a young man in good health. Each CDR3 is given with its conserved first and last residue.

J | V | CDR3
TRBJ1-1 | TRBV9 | CASSATGGNTEAFF
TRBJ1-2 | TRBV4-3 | CASSQDGRGNYGYTF
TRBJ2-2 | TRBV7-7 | CASSLAGQTNTGELFF
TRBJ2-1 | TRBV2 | CASRGTSGINEQFF
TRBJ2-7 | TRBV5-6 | CASTDGRNSYEQYF
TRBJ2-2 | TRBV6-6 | CASSYDQRTGELFF
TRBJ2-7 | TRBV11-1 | CASSSTASGIRKEQYF
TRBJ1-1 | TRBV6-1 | CASSERGPTEAFF
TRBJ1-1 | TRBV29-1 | CSVRGQRMNTEAFF
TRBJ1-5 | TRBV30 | CAWSSNRDRGANQPQHF
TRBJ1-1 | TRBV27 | CASSFRGTPLWGEAFF
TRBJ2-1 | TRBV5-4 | CASSLRRNFLNNEQFF
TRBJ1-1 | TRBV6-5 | CASSYLGWTEAFF
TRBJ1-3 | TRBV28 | CASSLGRVGNTIYF